These 6 T cell receptor beta chains originate from one sample sequenced in a study of control samples from healthy donors and cancer patients. Clones were sequenced by immunoSEQ multiplex PCR, and TCRdb holds only the in-frame ones, with some missing. The sample lists 90,000 to 130,000 clones; 88% were seen once. Sample: PBMCs. These receptors all stem from a woman aged 55-70 years with lung cancer.

The chain recombines TRBV7-8 with TRBJ1-5; 7 nucleotides align to TRBD1. The CDR3 loop spans 15 amino acids. V gave up 8 bases and J gave up 2 bases; unmatched junction bases: 9. Germline V CDR1 and CDR2: SGHVS, FQNEAQ. CDR3 sequence reads: CASAHRGLGNQPQHF. The DNA of the CDR3 is TGTGCCAGCGCGCATAGGGGGCTCGGCAATCAGCCCCAGCATTTT.

The genes are TRBV6-1 and TRBJ2-1; weak D call: TRBD1 (6 bases). Germline values: CDR1 MNHNS, CDR2 SASEGT. The CDR3 runs to 16 residues. Trimming took off 3 bases at V and 4 bases at J, with 16 bases between the two ends. CDR3 DNA: TGTGCCAGCAGTGAGAGGACAGTTGGCCTGTACAATGAGCAGTTCTTC. Residues: CASSERTVGLYNEQFF.

The V gene is TRBV7-9, the J gene TRBJ2-4, with D tentatively TRBD2 (5 bases). V was shortened by 5 bases and J by 0 bases, with 14 bases between the two germline ends. There are 16 residues in the CDR3. Germline V gene sequence: CDR1 SEHNR, CDR2 FQNEAQ (reference sequence). This chain's CDR3 is CASSPGMISAKNIQYF. Written as DNA, the CDR3 is TGTGCCAGCAGCCCCGGGATGATTTCAGCCAAAAACATTCAGTACTTC.

The V and J genes are TRBV19 and TRBJ1-5, with a tentative D call TRBD1 (5 bases). The CDR3 totals 15 residues. Trimming cost V 3 bases and J 3 bases, with 12 bases left between them. Germline CDR1 reads LNHDA; CDR2 reads SQIVND (reference sequence). Written as DNA, the CDR3 is TGTGCCAGTAGTATCCATGGGGGGATCAATCAGCCCCAGCATTTT. Its protein is CASSIHGGINQPQHF.

V and J are TRBV19 and TRBJ1-2, with D unclear. V lost 5 bases and J lost 4, with 17 bases in between. The CDR3 has 15 residues. Germline loops: CDR1 LNHDA, CDR2 SQIVND (reference sequence). CDR3 DNA sequence: TGTGCCAGTAGTCCCGGTGGAGGGCTCGGCTATGGCTACACCTTC. The encoded protein is CASSPGGGLGYGYTF. Looking up the rest from reference TRBV19 and TRBJ1-2 gives the full variable domain: DGGITQSPKYLFRKEGQNVTLSCEQNLNHDAMYWYRQDPGQGLRLIYYSQIVNDFQKGDIAEGYSVSREKKESFPLTVTSAQKNPTAFYLCASSPGGGLGYGYTFGSGTRLTVV.

The chain is built from TRBV3-1 (or the pseudogene TRBV3-2) and TRBJ2-3; TRBD2 agrees at 9 bases. The CDR3 has 15 residues. Germline values: CDR1 LGHDT, CDR2 YNNKEL (reference sequence). V was clipped by 3 bases and J by 6 bases; unmatched bases: 7. The CDR3 DNA reads as TGTGCCAGCAGCCATATGGGCGGGGGGGCTGATACGCAGTATTTT. Translation: CASSHMGGGADTQYF.